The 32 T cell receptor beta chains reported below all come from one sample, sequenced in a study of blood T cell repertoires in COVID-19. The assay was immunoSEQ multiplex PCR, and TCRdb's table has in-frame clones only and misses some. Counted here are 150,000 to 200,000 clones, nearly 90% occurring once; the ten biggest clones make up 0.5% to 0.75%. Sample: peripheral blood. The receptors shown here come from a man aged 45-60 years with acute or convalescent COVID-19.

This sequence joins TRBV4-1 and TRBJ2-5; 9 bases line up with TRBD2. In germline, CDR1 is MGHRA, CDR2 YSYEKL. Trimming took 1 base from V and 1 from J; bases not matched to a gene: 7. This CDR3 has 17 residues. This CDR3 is CASSQVTAGGPQETQYF. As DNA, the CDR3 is TGCGCCAGCAGCCAAGTGACAGCGGGAGGTCCCCAAGAGACCCAGTACTTC.

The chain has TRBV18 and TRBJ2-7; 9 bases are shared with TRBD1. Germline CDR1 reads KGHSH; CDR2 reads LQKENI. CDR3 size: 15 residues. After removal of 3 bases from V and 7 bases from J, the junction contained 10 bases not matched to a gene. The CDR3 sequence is CASSPPGQGGGEQYF. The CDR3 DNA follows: TGTGCCAGCTCACCTCCGGGACAGGGTGGGGGTGAGCAGTACTTC.

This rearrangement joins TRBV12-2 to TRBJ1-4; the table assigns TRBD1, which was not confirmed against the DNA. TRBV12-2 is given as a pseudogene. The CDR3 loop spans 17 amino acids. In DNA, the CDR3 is TGTGCAAGTCGCCCAAACCCCGCACAGGGATCTAATGAAAAACTGTTTTTT. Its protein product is CASRPNPAQGSNEKLFF.

CDR3 coding DNA: TGTGCCTGGAGTGTAAAGCTTAACTATGGCTACACCTTC. Its translation is CAWSVKLNYGYTF. The rearrangement joins TRBV30 to TRBJ1-2; D gene unclear. Germline CDR1 reads GTSNPN; CDR2 reads SVGIG (reference sequence). Trimming removed 0 bases from V and 1 base from J, with 6 bases in between. The CDR3 runs to 13 residues.

The CDR3 DNA reads as TGTGCCAGCAGCCCACAGATGAACACTGAAGCTTTCTTT. Amino acid sequence: CASSPQMNTEAFF. The chain couples TRBV12-3 or TRBV12-4 to TRBJ1-1; D remains unclear. Trimming cost V 6 bases and J 0 bases, with 8 bases left between them. The CDR3 runs 13 residues.

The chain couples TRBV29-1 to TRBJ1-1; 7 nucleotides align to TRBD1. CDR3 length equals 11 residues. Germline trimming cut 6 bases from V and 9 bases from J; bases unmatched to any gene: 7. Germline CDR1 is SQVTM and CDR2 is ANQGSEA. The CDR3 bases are TGCAGCGTAACAGGGGAACTACAAGCTTTCTTT. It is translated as CSVTGELQAFF. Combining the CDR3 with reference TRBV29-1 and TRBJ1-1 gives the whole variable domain SAVISQKPSRDICQRGTSLTIQCQVDSQVTMMFWYRQQPGQSLTLIATANQGSEATYESGFVIDKFPISRPNLTFSTLTVSNMSPEDSSIYLCSVTGELQAFFGQGTRLTVV.

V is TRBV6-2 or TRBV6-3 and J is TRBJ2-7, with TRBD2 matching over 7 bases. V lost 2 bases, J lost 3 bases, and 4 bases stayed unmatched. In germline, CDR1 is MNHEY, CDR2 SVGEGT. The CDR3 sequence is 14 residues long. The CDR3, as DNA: TGTGCCAGCAGTTACAGAGGGACTAACTACGAGCAGTACGTC. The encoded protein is CASSYRGTNYEQYV.

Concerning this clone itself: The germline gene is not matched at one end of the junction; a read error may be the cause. The CDR3 loop is CRVGRGGQAGELFF. The CDR3 DNA sequence: TGCCGCGTTGGGCGGGGGGGCCAGGCCGGGGAGCTGTTTTTT. The chain recombines TRBV29-1 with TRBJ2-2, with TRBD2 matching over 9 bases. The CDR3 is 14 residues long. Germline CDR1 SQVTM, CDR2 ANQGSEA.

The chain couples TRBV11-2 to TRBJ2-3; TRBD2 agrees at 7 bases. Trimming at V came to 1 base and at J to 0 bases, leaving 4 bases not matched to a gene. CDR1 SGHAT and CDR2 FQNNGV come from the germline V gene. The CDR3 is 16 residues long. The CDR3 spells CASSLGLAGSTDTQYF. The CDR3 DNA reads TGTGCCAGCAGCTTAGGACTAGCAGGGAGCACAGATACGCAGTATTTT. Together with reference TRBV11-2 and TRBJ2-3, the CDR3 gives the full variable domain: EAGVAQSPRYKIIEKRQSVAFWCNPISGHATLYWYQQILGQGPKLLIQFQNNGVVDDSQLPKDRFSAERLKGVDSTLKIQPAKLEDSAVYLCASSLGLAGSTDTQYFGPGTRLTVL.

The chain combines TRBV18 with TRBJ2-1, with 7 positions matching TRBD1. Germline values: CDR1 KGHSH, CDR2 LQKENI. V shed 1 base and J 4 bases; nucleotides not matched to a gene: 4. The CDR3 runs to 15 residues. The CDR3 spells CASSPRTGEYNEQFF. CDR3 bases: TGTGCCAGCTCACCACGGACAGGCGAATACAATGAGCAGTTCTTC.

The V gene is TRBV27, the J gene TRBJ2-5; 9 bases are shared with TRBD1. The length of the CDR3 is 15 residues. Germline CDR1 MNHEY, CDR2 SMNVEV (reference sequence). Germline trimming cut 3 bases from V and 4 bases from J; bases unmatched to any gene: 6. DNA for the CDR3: TGTGCCAGCAGTTTCGGGTACAGGGGGCTAGAGACCCAGTACTTC. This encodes CASSFGYRGLETQYF.

Here the CDR3 reads CAWSVEVPYEQYF. The CDR3 nucleotides read TGTGCCTGGAGTGTAGAGGTCCCCTACGAGCAGTACTTC. The V gene is TRBV30, the J gene TRBJ2-7, with unresolved D. CDR1 and CDR2 from the germline V gene are GTSNPN and SVGIG (reference sequence). V gave up 0 bases and J gave up 2 bases, with 8 bases separating them. The CDR3 has 13 residues.

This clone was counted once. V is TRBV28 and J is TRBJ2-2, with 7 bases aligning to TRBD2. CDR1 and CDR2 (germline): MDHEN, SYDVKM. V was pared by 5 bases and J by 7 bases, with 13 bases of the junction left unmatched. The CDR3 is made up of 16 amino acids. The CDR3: CASSHLPPGGFGELFF. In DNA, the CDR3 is TGTGCCAGCAGTCACCTACCCCCGGGGGGTTTCGGGGAGCTGTTTTTT. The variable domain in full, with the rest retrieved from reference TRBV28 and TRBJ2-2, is DVKVTQSSRYLVKRTGEKVFLECVQDMDHENMFWYRQDPGLGLRLIYFSYDVKMKEKGDIPEGYSVSREKKERFSLILESASTNQTSMYLCASSHLPPGGFGELFFGEGSRLTVL.

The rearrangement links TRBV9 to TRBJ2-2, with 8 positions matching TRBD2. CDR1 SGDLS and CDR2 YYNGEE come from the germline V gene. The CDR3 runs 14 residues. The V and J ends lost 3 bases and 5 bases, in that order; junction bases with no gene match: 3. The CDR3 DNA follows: TGTGCCAGCAGCGGGGGACTAGTGACCGGGGAGCTGTTTTTT. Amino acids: CASSGGLVTGELFF.

The CDR3 reads CASSQEGGTGRRNEQFF. CDR3 DNA: TGCGCCAGCAGCCAAGAGGGTGGGACAGGGAGAAGAAATGAGCAGTTCTTC. V is TRBV4-1 and J is TRBJ2-1, with TRBD1 matching 9 bases. There are 17 residues in the CDR3. V lost 0 bases, J lost 7 bases, and 10 bases stayed unmatched. CDR1 is MGHRA and CDR2 is YSYEKL in the germline V gene.

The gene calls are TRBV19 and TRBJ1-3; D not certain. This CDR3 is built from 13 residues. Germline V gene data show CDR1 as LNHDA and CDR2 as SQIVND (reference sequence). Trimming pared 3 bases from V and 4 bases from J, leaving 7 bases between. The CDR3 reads CASSIQRGNTIYF. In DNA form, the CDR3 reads TGTGCCAGTAGTATCCAGAGGGGAAACACCATATATTTT.

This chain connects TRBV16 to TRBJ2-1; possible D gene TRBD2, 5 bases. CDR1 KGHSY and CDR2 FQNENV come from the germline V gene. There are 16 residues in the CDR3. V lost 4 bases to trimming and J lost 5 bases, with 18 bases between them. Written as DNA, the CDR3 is TGTGCCAGCAGCCGGAAATCAGCGAGCGGCCACAATGAGCAGTTCTTC. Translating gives CASSRKSASGHNEQFF.

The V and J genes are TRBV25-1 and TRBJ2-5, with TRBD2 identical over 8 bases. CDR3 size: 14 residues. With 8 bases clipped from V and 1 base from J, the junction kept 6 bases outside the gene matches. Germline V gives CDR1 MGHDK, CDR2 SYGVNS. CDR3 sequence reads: CASGLAGPQETQYF. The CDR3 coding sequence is TGTGCCAGCGGTTTAGCGGGGCCCCAAGAGACCCAGTACTTC.

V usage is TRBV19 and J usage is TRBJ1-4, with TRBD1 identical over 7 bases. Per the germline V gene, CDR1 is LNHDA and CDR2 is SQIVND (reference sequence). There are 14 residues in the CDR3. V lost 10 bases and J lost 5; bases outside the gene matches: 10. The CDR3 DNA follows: TGTGCCACAACGACGGGACAGCAGAATGAAAAACTGTTTTTT. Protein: CATTTGQQNEKLFF.

The CDR3, as DNA: TGTGCCAGCAGTCTACGGTCTTCGGGCAATCAGCCCCAGCATTTT. Translating it yields CASSLRSSGNQPQHF. The chain employs TRBV27 and TRBJ1-5; no definite D call. The CDR3 extends over 15 amino acids. The V gene lost 5 bases and the J gene lost 2 bases, with 13 bases spanning the gap. The V gene's germline CDR1 is MNHEY and CDR2 SMNVEV (reference sequence).

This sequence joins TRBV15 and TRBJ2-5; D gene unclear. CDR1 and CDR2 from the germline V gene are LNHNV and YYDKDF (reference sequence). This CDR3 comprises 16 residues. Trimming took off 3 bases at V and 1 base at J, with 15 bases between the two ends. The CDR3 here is CATSSVRAVLQETQYF. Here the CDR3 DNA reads TGTGCCACCAGCAGCGTTCGCGCGGTCCTCCAAGAGACCCAGTACTTC.

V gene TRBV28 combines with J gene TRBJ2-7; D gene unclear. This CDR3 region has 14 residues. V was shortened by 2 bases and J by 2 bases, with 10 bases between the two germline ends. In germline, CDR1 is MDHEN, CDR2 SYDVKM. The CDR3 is CASSLVPTTYEQYF. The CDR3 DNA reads TGTGCCAGCAGTTTAGTACCTACCACCTACGAGCAGTACTTC. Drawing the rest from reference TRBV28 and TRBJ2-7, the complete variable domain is DVKVTQSSRYLVKRTGEKVFLECVQDMDHENMFWYRQDPGLGLRLIYFSYDVKMKEKGDIPEGYSVSREKKERFSLILESASTNQTSMYLCASSLVPTTYEQYFGPGTRLTVT.

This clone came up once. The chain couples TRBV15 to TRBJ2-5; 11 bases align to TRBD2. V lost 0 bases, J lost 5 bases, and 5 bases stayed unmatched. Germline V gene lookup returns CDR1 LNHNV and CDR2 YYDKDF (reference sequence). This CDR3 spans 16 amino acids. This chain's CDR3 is CATSRDGTSGWETQYF. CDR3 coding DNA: TGTGCCACCAGCAGAGATGGGACTAGCGGTTGGGAGACCCAGTACTTC.

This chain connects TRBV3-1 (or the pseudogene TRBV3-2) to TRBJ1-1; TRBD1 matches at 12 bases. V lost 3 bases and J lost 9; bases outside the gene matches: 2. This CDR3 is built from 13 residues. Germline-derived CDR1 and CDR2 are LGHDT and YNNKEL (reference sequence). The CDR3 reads CASSQGQGAQAFF. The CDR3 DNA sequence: TGTGCCAGCAGCCAGGGACAGGGGGCGCAAGCTTTCTTT.

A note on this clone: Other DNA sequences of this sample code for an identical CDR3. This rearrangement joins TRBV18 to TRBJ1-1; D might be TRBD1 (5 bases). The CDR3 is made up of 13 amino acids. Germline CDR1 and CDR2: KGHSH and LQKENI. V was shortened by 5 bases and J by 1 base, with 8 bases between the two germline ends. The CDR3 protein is CASSSGQNTEAFF. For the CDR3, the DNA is TGTGCCAGCTCATCCGGACAGAACACTGAAGCTTTCTTT.

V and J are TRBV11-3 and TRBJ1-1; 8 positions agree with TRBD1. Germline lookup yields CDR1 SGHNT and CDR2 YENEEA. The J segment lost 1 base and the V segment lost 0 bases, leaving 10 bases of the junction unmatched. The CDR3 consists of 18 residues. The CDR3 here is CASSLDTPGGPSNTEAFF. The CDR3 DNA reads TGTGCCAGCAGCTTAGACACCCCAGGGGGCCCCTCGAACACTGAAGCTTTCTTT.

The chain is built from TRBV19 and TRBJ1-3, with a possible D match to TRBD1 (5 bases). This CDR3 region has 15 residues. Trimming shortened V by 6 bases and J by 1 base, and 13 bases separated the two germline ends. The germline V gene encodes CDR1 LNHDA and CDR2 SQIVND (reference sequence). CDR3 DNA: TGTGCCAGTAGCCCCAGGGTCGGATCTGGAAACACCATATATTTT. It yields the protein CASSPRVGSGNTIYF.

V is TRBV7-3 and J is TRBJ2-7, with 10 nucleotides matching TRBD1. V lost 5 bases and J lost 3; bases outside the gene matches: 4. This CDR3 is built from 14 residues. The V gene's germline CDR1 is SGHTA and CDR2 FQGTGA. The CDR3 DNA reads TGTGCCAGCAGCCCGCGGGACAGGGGCTACGAGCAGTACTTC. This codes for CASSPRDRGYEQYF.

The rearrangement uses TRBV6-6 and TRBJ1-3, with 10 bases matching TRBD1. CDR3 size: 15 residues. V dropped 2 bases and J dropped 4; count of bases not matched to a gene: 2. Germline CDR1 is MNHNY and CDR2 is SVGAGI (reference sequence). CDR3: CASSYGGQGGNTIYF. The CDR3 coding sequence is TGTGCCAGCAGTTACGGGGGACAGGGGGGAAACACCATATATTTT.

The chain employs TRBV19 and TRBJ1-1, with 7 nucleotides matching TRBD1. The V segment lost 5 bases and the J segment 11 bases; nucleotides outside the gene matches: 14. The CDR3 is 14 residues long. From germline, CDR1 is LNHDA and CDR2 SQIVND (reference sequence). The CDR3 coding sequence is TGTGCCAGTAGTTCTCCGGGACAGAGAGGATTTGCTTTCTTT. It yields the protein CASSSPGQRGFAFF.

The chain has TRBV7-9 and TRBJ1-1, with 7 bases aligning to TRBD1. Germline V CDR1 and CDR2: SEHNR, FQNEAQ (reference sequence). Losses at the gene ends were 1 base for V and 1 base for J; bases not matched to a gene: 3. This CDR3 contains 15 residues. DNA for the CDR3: TGTGCCAGCAGCTTAGTCACAGGGGAGAACACTGAAGCTTTCTTT. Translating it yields CASSLVTGENTEAFF. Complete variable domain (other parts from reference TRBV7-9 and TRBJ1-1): DTGVSQNPRHKITKRGQNVTFRCDPISEHNRLYWYRQTLGQGPEFLTYFQNEAQLEKSRLLSDRFSAERPKGSFSTLEIQRTEQGDSAMYLCASSLVTGENTEAFFGQGTRLTVV.

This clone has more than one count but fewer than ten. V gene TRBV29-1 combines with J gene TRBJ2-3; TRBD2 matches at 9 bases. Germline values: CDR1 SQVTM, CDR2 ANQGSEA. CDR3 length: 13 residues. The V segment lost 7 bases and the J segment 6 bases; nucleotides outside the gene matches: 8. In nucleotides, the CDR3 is TGCAGCGCCTCCGGGACTAGCCCCGATACGCAGTATTTT. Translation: CSASGTSPDTQYF.